The 7 T cell receptor beta chains below were found in one sample sequenced in a study of somatic mutations in cytotoxic T cells in rheumatoid arthritis. TCRdb keeps only in-frame clones here, not all; method: immunoSEQ multiplex PCR. The data contain 9,200 or so clones, about three quarters of them seen just once; the ten biggest clones take up just over 35%. Sequenced sample: CD8+ T cells sorted from blood. The origin of the receptors is an adult with rheumatoid arthritis.

This clone was detected a few times. The CDR3 here is CASSLVSGGPYEQYF. CDR3 nucleotide sequence: TGTGCCAGCAGTTTAGTGTCAGGGGGTCCCTACGAGCAGTACTTC. The chain joins TRBV27 to TRBJ2-7; TRBD1 matches 7 bases. Germline loops: CDR1 MNHEY, CDR2 SMNVEV (reference sequence). Losses at the gene ends were 2 bases for V and 2 bases for J; bases not matched to a gene: 6. The length of the CDR3 is 15 residues.

The chain is built from TRBV19 and TRBJ2-7; D uncertain. CDR3 length equals 11 residues. V was trimmed by 6 bases and J by 7 bases, leaving 10 bases between them. Per the germline V gene, CDR1 is LNHDA and CDR2 is SQIVND (reference sequence). CDR3 amino acids: CASSHGREQYF. The CDR3 bases are TGTGCCAGTAGCCACGGGCGGGAGCAGTACTTC.

The chain joins TRBV4-1 to TRBJ1-1; tentatively, D is TRBD1 (5 bases). Germline assignment: CDR1 MGHRA and CDR2 YSYEKL. Trimming removed 4 bases at V and 8 bases at J, with 14 bases between. CDR3 length: 13 residues. CDR3 sequence (DNA): TGCGCCAGCAGCCTCGCCGAGGGGCTGGAAGCTTTCTTT. Residues: CASSLAEGLEAFF.

The CDR3 DNA reads as TGTGCCAGCAGTTTGAACCGCTACGAGCAGTACTTC. Its protein product is CASSLNRYEQYF. This rearrangement joins TRBV27 to TRBJ2-7; D uncertain. The germline V and J ends were trimmed by 3 bases and 3 bases, with 6 bases remaining between them. Germline CDR1 and CDR2: MNHEY and SMNVEV (reference sequence). This CDR3 region has 12 residues.

This clone was recorded once. This chain uses TRBV4-1 with TRBJ2-7; unclear D gene. Trimming took 1 base from V and 3 from J, leaving 10 bases between them. The CDR3 totals 14 residues. Germline V CDR1 and CDR2: MGHRA, YSYEKL. The CDR3 region has the DNA TGCGCCAGCAGCCAAGGGTCCAGGTACTACGAGCAGTACTTC. Its protein product is CASSQGSRYYEQYF.

The rearrangement joins TRBV4-2 to TRBJ1-1, with TRBD1 matching over 9 bases. V lost 4 bases and J lost 1; bases outside the gene matches: 4. The germline CDR1 and CDR2 sequences are LGHNA and YNFKEQ. This CDR3 is built from 15 residues. The CDR3 reads CASSPWTGENTEAFF. The DNA for the CDR3 is TGTGCCAGCAGCCCGTGGACAGGGGAGAACACTGAAGCTTTCTTT.

There are a few counts of this clone. Other DNA variants within this sample encode the same CDR3. The V gene is TRBV6-4, the J gene TRBJ2-2, with D uncertain. Germline CDR1 MRHNA, CDR2 SNTAGT. The CDR3 is 13 amino acids. The V end was cut by 0 bases, the J end by 5 bases, with 4 bases between. The CDR3 reads CASSDSPTGELFF. The CDR3 DNA follows: TGTGCCAGCAGTGACTCGCCAACCGGGGAGCTGTTTTTT.